This T cell receptor (beta chain) emerged from a study of T cells in Graves' hyperthyroidism and ophthalmopathy. Study-wide results and limits: Most clonotypes expanded in the thyroid (above 0.001) were also present in blood.

This CDR3 contains 12 residues. V gave up 1 base and J gave up 7 bases, with 10 bases separating them. Germline CDR1 DFQATT, CDR2 SNEGSKA (reference sequence). TCR beta CDR3 regions were amplified from RNA. First-round RT-PCR with HTBI primers amplified the TCR CDR3 region. TCRdb itself ran the multiplex PCR reads through MiXCR, one entry per CDR3 protein. The table shows about 640,000 distinct CDR3 sequences, with around 20% occurring only once. This clonotype has a handful of counts. What it binds is unknown. Exclusions: uncontrolled infection, other autoimmune disease, pregnancy, lactation. Sequencing was carried out using blood. The chain carries TRBV20-1 and TRBJ1-2; D ambiguous. This receptor was obtained from a man between 25 and 39 years old with Graves' ophthalmopathy. CDR3 nucleotides: TGCAGTGCTAGAGCAGGAATTCTTGGCTACACCTTC. Its translation is CSARAGILGYTF.